This TCR beta chain was captured in a study of cytomegalovirus exposure and HLA in healthy donors (dated by TCRdb to about 2017). In terms of the full investigation: In an earlier analysis of 587 of the donors, 250 to 350 Gb of sequence data and 117 million unique TCR beta sequences from about 190 million T cells were reported. Around 300 gigabases of sequencing data and 70 million to 100 million unique TCR sequences were included in an early release covering roughly 700 HLA-typed donors. The genetic ancestry cluster associated with self-reported Caucasian donors included roughly four fifths of the 350 to 500 genotyped donors. The study aimed to test whether cataloging public T cell receptors could reveal signatures of past pathogen exposure. Using immunosequencing, the study profiled T cell repertoires from about 610 subjects and related those repertoires to cytomegalovirus serostatus. A separate validation cohort of 100 to 150 different subjects was used in addition to the approximately 700-subject first cohort. High-throughput TCR immunosequencing, statistical association of individual TCRs with disease status, and machine learning were combined to predict cytomegalovirus infection status. A later analysis re-examined previously published TCR beta repertoires from hundreds of donors and added high-resolution HLA genotyping to investigate patterns of TCR occurrence. The later analysis used no new phenotypic data to find candidate immune exposures, relying instead on TCR beta sequences and their occurrence across donors. An earlier analysis of approximately 630 of the donors applied high-throughput TCR beta sequencing to assess whether each TCR beta V gene segment acted as functional or pseudogenic. Donor age, sex, ethnicity and CMV serostatus were collected together with the repertoire data. In a later genetic analysis, genome-wide SNP genotypes for about 60% of the 666 donors were used, and that subset was treated as a discovery cohort. All discovery cohort repertoires had been generated using a single sequencing platform. Both class I and class II loci were covered by HLA typing, at four-digit resolution. The number of donors typed differed by locus, with about 629-640 for A, B, C, DRB1 and DQB1, around 500 for DQA1, 600 to 610 for DPA1, and around 450 for DPB1. Roughly five DR-DQ haplotypes were handled as single units for association and clustering because linkage in the cohort was strong. Across approximately 400 genotyped donors of the cohort, an average of roughly 250,000 unique TCR beta nucleotide sequences per donor were sequenced, and about a sixth of those sequences were non-productive. What the work shows at the level of the full study, not this receptor alone: In a later analysis, HLA-associated TCR beta chains were found to be more clonally expanded and to have lower generation probabilities than equally common non-associated chains. The classifier was reported to diagnose cytomegalovirus status with high specificity and sensitivity in both the original and validation cohorts. Most TCR sequences were observed very rarely across donors, whereas some public TCRs were present in many individuals. In a later analysis, around 17,000 TCR beta sequences were associated with specific HLA alleles at a false discovery rate of 0.05. According to a later analysis, TCR association rates differed among HLA loci, with DRB1 alleles showing the most associated TCRs and HLA-C alleles showing the fewest. In the study, 150 to 200 TCR beta chains were listed as associated with cytomegalovirus. HLA typing was unavailable for some donors at each locus, so association tests used only the typed subset. Some IMGT-functional V segments, including TRBV6-2 and TRBV6-3, could not be told apart with the 87-base-pair reads, so those segments were excluded. Roughly uniform sequencing depth across donors was assumed in presence/absence analyses, although this assumption may not hold. A further reported finding was that TCR beta sequences accurately predicted the HLA-A and HLA-B alleles for most subjects in the first cohort. According to a later genetic analysis, donors in an Asian-associated ancestry cluster had fewer N-insertions in productive TCRs than the roughly 700-donor mean. V-gene and J-gene trimming of TCR beta chains was associated with a missense DCLRE1C variant in a later genetic analysis, and the association was replicated in an independent cohort. CMV serostatus was the only immune exposure information available for the cohort. The cohort was sequenced for TCR beta chains only, and without alpha or paired-chain data the features that could be detected were limited. Because counts were too low, about 17 rarely observed V segments, including chromosome 9 orphons, were excluded from the earlier analysis of some 590 of the donors. According to the authors, the approach could potentially be generalized to other disease states and immunological phenotypes. A later analysis reported that several top co-occurrence clusters appeared linked to parvovirus B19, influenza, CMV and Epstein-Barr virus. In an earlier analysis of about 600 of the donors, most TCR beta V segments appeared in productive rearrangements about 87% or about 30% of the time, broadly matching IMGT annotations. Correlated functional status among segregating V segments might be attributable to linkage disequilibrium, but an unknown experimental factor could not be ruled out. According to a later analysis, most CMV-associated TCR beta chains appeared to be HLA-restricted, and the HLA associations seemed to be driven largely by CMV exposure. A group of highly shared sequence variants was considered likely to be a technical artifact of the sequencing pipeline. When HLA alleles, especially DR and DQ, strongly co-occurred, attributing TCR associations to individual alleles was difficult. A few of the identified cytomegalovirus-associated TCR beta chains were confirmed in vitro to be specific for cytomegalovirus antigens.

A word on this clone: Its antigen remains unidentified. Base qualities are not provided; no much larger clone lies one nucleotide away.

The library came from the immunoSEQ multiplex PCR assay. A mixture of 60 forward primers for TCR Vbeta segments and 13 reverse primers for TCR Jbeta segments was used in the multiplex PCR. The CDR3 region of rearranged TCR beta genes was amplified from genomic DNA with a multiplex PCR assay. The Illumina HiSeq System was used to sequence the amplified TCR beta libraries as 87-base-pair reads. The original pipeline was this. A later analysis counted around 72 million unique TCR beta chains across the 666 repertoires, and roughly 9.9 million of these chains were shared by at least two donors. A nearest-neighbor algorithm error-corrected the raw reads and collapsed the reads into unique sequences, merging closely related sequences to remove PCR and sequencing errors. CDR3 sequences were aligned to IMGT reference sequences to assign V, D and J gene segments. For a sequence to be retained, a match of at least six nucleotides was required to both a V gene segment and a J gene segment. Rearrangements were called productive when the CDR3 lacked stop codons and stayed in frame with V and J; all others were non-productive. Following IMGT convention, CDR3 was defined as the stretch from the second conserved V-encoded cysteine to the conserved J-encoded phenylalanine. The earlier analysis of 450 to 750 of the donors excluded any sequence lacking an unambiguous match to a single V gene segment. In an earlier analysis of approximately 560 of the donors, a V segment was called functional when productive rearrangements were above 56.7%, and segregating when the standard deviation between donors exceeded 5%. A statistical classification framework was developed to diagnose cytomegalovirus status using the catalog of TCR beta chain sequences. In a later analysis, TCR nucleotide sequences were compared against IMGT/GENE-DB human TR gene sequences so that V and J genes could be assigned. The TCRdist pipeline was used in a later analysis to assign CDR3 sequences and most-parsimonious VDJ recombination scenarios. In a later analysis, each TCR beta chain was defined by its CDR3 amino acid sequence together with its V-gene family, and reads without a unique V-gene family were excluded. In a later analysis, fewer than 600 highly shared, low-generation-probability nucleotide sequences were removed to address suspected cross-contamination and a sequencing artifact. In a later analysis, a clonal expansion index was calculated for each public chain from normalized within-repertoire ranks of inferred template counts. Generation probabilities in a later analysis came from a VDJ recombination model fitted to out-of-frame rearrangements, and those results were checked against IGoR. In a later analysis, TCR-TCR, TCR-HLA and TCR-CMV co-occurrence was scored with hypergeometric tests, and a repertoire-size bias correction was applied to TCR pairs. To estimate false discovery rates, a later analysis permuted the HLA or CMV assignments 20 times. A later analysis grouped co-occurring TCRs with DBSCAN, adding TCRdist sequence similarity when clustering within HLA-allele-positive subsets. For co-occurrence clustering, repertoires with fewer than 30,000 or more than 120,000 public chains were excluded, along with roughly 5 repertoires with anomalous nucleotide sharing. Imported from immuneACCESS, the table was reduced by TCRdb to in-frame sequences with V and J called. These copies leave out some clones; in studies compared against another copy, an unresolved V gene accounts for under half, and the cause of the remainder is not known. D and trimming were read from the DNA, whereas the V and J calls and clone size are those reported in that table. The sample yields over 110,000 clones; 70% to 85% were counted once. The top ten constitute approximately 8.3% of the sample.

The cohort comprised more than 550 healthy bone marrow donors. At the time of sampling, every cohort member was nominally healthy, though immune exposures that went unrecorded were likely present. The donor was CMV seropositive and belonged to the group of over 250 seropositive cohort members. Every donor gave a peripheral blood sample, and the peripheral blood mononuclear cells from that sample were used for TCR beta sequencing. Genomic DNA was extracted from the blood cell samples with the Qiagen DNeasy Blood Extraction Kit. The CDR3 numbers 16 residues from cysteine through phenylalanine. The retained sequence is limited to the CDR3, 48 bases, with the frame set at the first base. The germline V gene gives CDR1 as MNHNS and CDR2 as SASEGT. V drops 2 bases and J drops 3 bases, leaving 14 bases in between.

This TCR was recovered from a woman in her forties or fifties in good health and CMV-seropositive. Sample: PBMCs. The chain is assembled from TRBV6-1 and TRBJ1-5; a tentative D call is TRBD1 (6 bases match). The DNA sequence is as follows: TGTGCCAGCAGTGAAATTACCGGACAGCTCAATCAGCCCCAGCATTTT. It specifies CASSEITGQLNQPQHF.